Below are 22 T cell receptor beta chains sequenced from a single sample in a study of yellow fever vaccine responses in identical twins. TCRdb recomputed calls from the RT-PCR reads with MiXCR, one row per CDR3 protein. Altogether tens of thousands of distinct CDR3 sequences are present, over 70% being singletons, with the ten largest covering about 4.8%. The sample was T cells from blood (PBMCs), unsorted or a sorted subset (not recorded which), taken before or after yellow fever vaccination (not recorded which). The receptors were gathered from a woman aged 18-35 years who received the yellow fever vaccine.

The rearrangement links TRBV29-1 to TRBJ1-3, with D perhaps matching TRBD1 (6 bases). CDR3 length equals 14 residues. Trimming cost V 5 bases and J 3 bases, with 14 bases left between them. CDR1 is SQVTM and CDR2 is ANQGSEA in the germline V gene. The CDR3 here is CSVTGTQRGNTIYF. In nucleotides, the CDR3 is TGCAGCGTTACAGGGACTCAGCGTGGAAACACCATATATTTT.

This chain connects TRBV9 to TRBJ2-1; 7 bases map to TRBD2. V lost 3 bases and J lost 2; bases outside the gene matches: 14. CDR1 is SGDLS and CDR2 is YYNGEE in the germline V gene. CDR3 length equals 18 residues. CDR3 sequence: CASSAALVQAGAYNEQFF. The CDR3 bases are TGTGCCAGCAGCGCCGCCCTCGTCCAGGCGGGAGCCTACAATGAGCAGTTCTTC.

The rearrangement links TRBV5-1 to TRBJ1-1; D is ambiguous. CDR1 SGHRS and CDR2 YFSETQ come from the germline V gene. The CDR3 runs 12 residues. Trimming stripped 0 bases from V and 8 bases from J, with 8 bases between. CDR3 DNA sequence: TGCGCCAGCAGCTTGGCGAGTACCGAAGCTTTCTTT. Translating gives CASSLASTEAFF.

This clonotype has just one count. The gene calls are TRBV4-2 and TRBJ2-7; 8 nucleotides line up with TRBD1. The germline V gene has CDR1 LGHNA and CDR2 YNFKEQ. V lost 4 bases and J lost 5; bases outside the gene matches: 1. CDR3 length: 12 residues. CDR3 sequence (DNA): TGTGCCAGCAGCCGACAGGGGCACGAGCAGTACTTC. Its translation: CASSRQGHEQYF.

This chain uses TRBV7-3 with TRBJ2-7, with 9 bases that match TRBD1. The germline V gene encodes CDR1 SGHTA and CDR2 FQGTGA. The junction had 5 bases not matched to a gene; V was cut back by 4 bases and J by 7 bases. This CDR3 is 13 amino acids long. The CDR3 here is CASSSQGAGEQYF. Here the CDR3 DNA reads TGTGCCAGCAGCTCACAGGGGGCAGGGGAGCAGTACTTC.

The CDR3 reads CASSLGGSEQYV. CDR3 sequence (DNA): TGTGCCAGCAGTCTTGGGGGATCGGAGCAGTACGTC. The chain couples TRBV12-3 or TRBV12-4 to TRBJ2-7; tentatively, D is TRBD1 or TRBD2 (5 bases each). V gave up 5 bases and J gave up 7 bases, with 12 bases separating them. This CDR3 has 12 residues.

This chain links TRBV6-1 with TRBJ2-1; weak D call: TRBD2 (5 bases). The length of the CDR3 is 16 residues. V shed 6 bases and J shed 2 bases, with 17 bases lying between them. The germline gives CDR1 MNHNS, CDR2 SASEGT. Here the CDR3 reads CASSATGIPPYNEQFF. The CDR3 DNA is TGTGCCAGCAGCGCAACCGGGATCCCCCCCTACAATGAGCAGTTCTTC.

The J gene is TRBJ2-1, the V gene TRBV18, with D uncertain. V lost 5 bases, J lost 0 bases, and 14 bases lay in between. Per germline, CDR1 KGHSH and CDR2 LQKENI. The CDR3 contains 16 residues. The CDR3 nucleotides read TGTGCCAGCTCAGCACAGAGTCCAAGCTCCTACAATGAGCAGTTCTTC. It codes for CASSAQSPSSYNEQFF.

This CDR3 reads CASSYSKVFSPLHF. CDR3 nucleotides: TGTGCCAGCAGTTACTCGAAGGTTTTCTCACCCCTCCACTTT. The J gene is TRBJ1-6, the V gene TRBV6-2 or TRBV6-3; D call uncertain. CDR1 MNHEY and CDR2 SVGEGT come from the germline V gene. The length of the CDR3 is 14 residues. Trimming removed 0 bases from V and 10 bases from J, with 10 bases in between.

This sequence joins TRBV11-1 and TRBJ2-7; D possibly corresponds to TRBD1 (5 bases). V gave up 3 bases and J gave up 4 bases, with 10 bases separating them. Germline CDR1 SGHAT, CDR2 FQDESV (reference sequence). This CDR3 is 13 amino acids long. CDR3 protein: CASSLTDAYEQYF. The DNA for the CDR3 is TGTGCCAGCAGCTTGACAGATGCATACGAGCAGTACTTC.

This clonotype appeared once. The junction and the germline gene differ at one end; a read error may be behind it. The V and J genes are TRBV2 and TRBJ2-3; the match to TRBD2 covers 9 bases. The CDR3 extends over 15 amino acids. CDR1 and CDR2 (germline): SNHLY, FYNNEI. The CDR3 sequence is CASILAGEYTDTQYF. Here the CDR3 DNA reads TGTGCCAGCATTTTAGCGGGAGAATATACAGACACGCAGTATTTT.

V is TRBV10-3 and J is TRBJ2-3; no definite D call. CDR3 length equals 13 residues. The germline V gene has CDR1 ENHRY and CDR2 SYGVKD. Trimming stripped 3 bases from V and 7 bases from J, with 11 bases between. CDR3 nucleotides: TGTGCCATCAGTGAAGTGGCCCCGAATACGCAGTATTTT. The encoded protein is CAISEVAPNTQYF.

The rearrangement links TRBV7-9 to TRBJ2-7, with D possibly TRBD1 on 5 matching bases. Germline CDR1 and CDR2: SEHNR and FQNEAQ (reference sequence). Trimming pared 4 bases from V and 3 bases from J, leaving 16 bases between. The CDR3 sequence is 15 residues long. The CDR3 loop reads CASSSPTGPRYEQYV. CDR3 nucleotide sequence: TGTGCCAGCAGCTCCCCAACAGGTCCCCGCTACGAGCAGTACGTC.

The rearrangement links TRBV5-1 to TRBJ2-7; 10 nucleotides agree with TRBD1. There are 14 residues in the CDR3. Germline values: CDR1 SGHRS, CDR2 YFSETQ. The V segment lost 4 bases and the J segment 3 bases; nucleotides outside the gene matches: 4. In nucleotides, the CDR3 is TGCGCCAGCAGCGAGGGGACAGGGGTCTACGAGCAGTACTTC. This codes for CASSEGTGVYEQYF.

This clonotype has just one count. The chain joins TRBV6-2 or TRBV6-3 to TRBJ2-5; D remains unclear. The germline CDR1 and CDR2 sequences are MNHEY and SVGEGT. The V gene lost 10 bases and the J gene lost 7 bases, with 19 bases spanning the gap. The CDR3 totals 13 residues. The CDR3 nucleotides read TGTGCCACTTCCGAAACGACTGTAGGGACCCAGTACTTC. It yields the protein CATSETTVGTQYF.

This clonotype was found a few times. The CDR3 nucleotides are TGTGCCGCCTCCGGGACAGGGCCAGAAAAACTGTTTTTT. Amino acids: CAASGTGPEKLFF. V is TRBV10-3 and J is TRBJ1-4, with 9 bases aligning to TRBD1. The germline CDR1 and CDR2 sequences are ENHRY and SYGVKD. V shed 11 bases, J shed 8 bases, and the junction held 9 bases outside the gene matches. There are 13 residues in the CDR3.

The V gene is TRBV5-5, the J gene TRBJ2-1, with TRBD2 matching 7 bases. Germline V gene data show CDR1 as SGHKS and CDR2 as YYEKEE (reference sequence). The CDR3 has 15 residues. V trimming: 1 base; J trimming: 5 bases; junction bases outside the gene matches: 6. This CDR3 reads CASSLWLAANNEQFF. CDR3 DNA: TGTGCCAGCAGCTTGTGGCTAGCGGCCAACAATGAGCAGTTCTTC.

The rearrangement links TRBV28 to TRBJ2-1; D not resolved. Germline-derived CDR1 and CDR2 are MDHEN and SYDVKM. V was shortened by 4 bases and J by 2 bases, with 15 bases between the two germline ends. This CDR3 has 16 amino acids. The CDR3 spells CASSSQVVTPYNEQFF. The CDR3 nucleotides are TGTGCCAGCAGTTCCCAAGTGGTAACCCCCTACAATGAGCAGTTCTTC.

The chain employs TRBV29-1 and TRBJ2-3; tentatively, D is TRBD1 (7 bases). This CDR3 has 15 residues. V lost 2 bases and J 5 bases, leaving 17 bases between the germline ends. Germline V gives CDR1 SQVTM, CDR2 ANQGSEA. The CDR3 spells CSVESRTGGGDTQYF. DNA for the CDR3: TGCAGCGTTGAATCCAGGACAGGAGGGGGAGATACGCAGTATTTT.

This clonotype was counted only a few times. This sequence joins TRBV11-3 and TRBJ2-3; D is perhaps TRBD1 (7 bases). The germline V and J ends were trimmed by 5 bases and 3 bases, with 15 bases remaining between them. Germline loops: CDR1 SGHNT, CDR2 YENEEA. This CDR3 has 15 residues. Written as DNA, the CDR3 is TGTGCCAGCAGCCGGGGGACAGTCGAAACAGATACGCAGTATTTT. Its translation is CASSRGTVETDTQYF.

The V call is TRBV7-6, the J call TRBJ1-2, with 7 positions matching TRBD1. Germline V gene sequence: CDR1 SGHVS, CDR2 FNYEAQ. The junction had 9 bases not matched to a gene; V was cut back by 4 bases and J by 4 bases. The CDR3 is 15 residues long. The CDR3 reads CASSSKGDSRYGYTF. The CDR3 DNA follows: TGTGCCAGCAGCTCGAAGGGGGACAGCCGCTATGGCTACACCTTC. Full variable domain (outside the CDR3, taken from reference TRBV7-6 and TRBJ1-2): GAGVSQSPRYKVTKRGQDVALRCDPISGHVSLYWYRQALGQGPEFLTYFNYEAQQDKSGLPNDRFSAERPEGSISTLTIQRTEQRDSAMYRCASSSKGDSRYGYTFGSGTRLTVV.

This clonotype was recorded only once. This chain joins TRBV2 and TRBJ2-5; D is uncertain. CDR3 length equals 12 residues. Germline assignment: CDR1 SNHLY and CDR2 FYNNEI. V dropped 6 bases and J dropped 7 bases, with 12 bases sitting between them. The CDR3 is CASRQWVATQYF. In nucleotides, the CDR3 is TGTGCCAGCAGGCAATGGGTCGCGACCCAGTACTTC.